This TCR beta chain was profiled in a study of cytomegalovirus exposure and HLA in healthy donors. The wider study: Genotyping of roughly 400 donors showed that over 65% belonged to the Caucasian-associated ancestry cluster. Study findings and constraints: Listed as cytomegalovirus-associated were 150 or so TCR beta chains.

As regards this clone: Its matching antigen is unknown.

This PCR relied on a set of 60 Vbeta primers and 13 Jbeta primers. Profiling relied on immunoSEQ multiplex PCR, and the TCRdb table lists in-frame clones only, not all of them. The sample has 130,000 to 150,000 clones, over 75% seen once. The germline V gene has CDR1 WNHNN and CDR2 SYGVQD (reference sequence). V gave up 3 bases and J gave up 0 bases, with 11 bases separating them. The CDR3 runs to 15 residues. The source is a man aged 25-45 years in good health and CMV-seronegative. The chain uses TRBV10-1 and TRBJ1-1, with D perhaps matching TRBD1 (5 bases). The material sequenced was PBMCs. The CDR3 protein is CASSDRQRMNTEAFF. For the CDR3, the DNA is TGCGCCAGCAGTGACAGACAGAGGATGAACACTGAAGCTTTCTTT.